This T cell receptor (beta chain) stems from a study of cytomegalovirus exposure and HLA in healthy donors. CDR1 is SGHRS, CDR2 YFSETQ, per germline. V was pared by 6 bases and J by 3 bases, with 19 bases between. The CDR3 loop spans 16 amino acids. The PCR contained 60 Vbeta and 13 Jbeta primers. Libraries were prepared by immunoSEQ multiplex PCR; TCRdb keeps only in-frame clonotypes and omits some of them. The sample lists about 120,000 clones; around three quarters were seen once. Sequenced: PBMCs. The clonotype originates from a man aged 45-65 years in good health and CMV-seropositive. The gene calls are TRBV5-1 and TRBJ2-1, with D possibly matching TRBD1 (8 bases). The CDR3 sequence is CASNGQGGPVYNEQFF. CDR3 nucleotides: TGCGCCAGCAACGGACAGGGAGGGCCTGTCTACAATGAGCAGTTCTTC.